The next 25 T cell receptor beta chains were all read from a single sample in a study of blood T cell repertoires in COVID-19 (dated by TCRdb to 2020 to 2021). Library prep was done by the immunoSEQ multiplex PCR assay. Imported from immuneACCESS, the table was reduced by TCRdb to in-frame sequences with V and J called. These copies leave out some clones; in studies compared against another copy, an unresolved V gene accounts for under half, and the cause of the remainder is not known. The sample data list approximately 500,000 clones, and over 75% of these were observed just once. The top ten constitute 1.5% to 2% of the sample. Sequenced sample: PBMCs or T cells enriched from blood (not recorded which). These receptors came from a middle-aged woman who had recovered from COVID-19.

The chain combines TRBV11-3 with TRBJ2-5; 13 bases agree with TRBD2. The CDR3 is 16 amino acids. Germline V gives CDR1 SGHNT, CDR2 YENEEA. Trimming removed 5 bases from V and 5 bases from J; junction bases left unmatched: 8. CDR3 loop: CASSPGLAGVEETQYF. In DNA, the CDR3 is TGTGCCAGCAGCCCCGGACTAGCGGGAGTCGAGGAGACCCAGTACTTC. Full variable domain (remainder filled in from reference TRBV11-3 and TRBJ2-5): EAGVVQSPRYKIIEKKQPVAFWCNPISGHNTLYWYLQNLGQGPELLIRYENEEAVDDSQLPKDRFSAERLKGVDSTLKIQPAELGDSAVYLCASSPGLAGVEETQYFGPGTRLLVL.

The V call is TRBV15, the J call TRBJ2-3, with 8 bases fitting TRBD2. This CDR3 spans 16 amino acids. Germline values: CDR1 LNHNV, CDR2 YYDKDF (reference sequence). V shed 3 bases, J shed 2 bases, and the junction held 7 bases outside the gene matches. This CDR3 reads CATSSTSGSYTDTQYF. CDR3 nucleotides: TGTGCCACCAGCAGTACAAGCGGGAGTTACACAGATACGCAGTATTTT.

This chain joins TRBV14 and TRBJ2-5, with D possibly matching TRBD2 (7 bases). This CDR3 contains 18 residues. The ends were cut back, 4 bases at V and 2 bases at J, with 23 bases in the middle. Germline V lookup: CDR1 SGHDN, CDR2 FVKESK. The chain's CDR3 is CASSPLGASGAKQETQYF. Here the CDR3 DNA reads TGTGCCAGCAGCCCATTGGGGGCTAGCGGAGCGAAACAAGAGACCCAGTACTTC.

The rearrangement links TRBV2 to TRBJ2-1, with D tentatively TRBD1 (7 bases). The germline V and J ends were trimmed by 3 bases and 1 base, with 10 bases remaining between them. This CDR3 has 15 amino acids. Germline V gene lookup returns CDR1 SNHLY and CDR2 FYNNEI. The CDR3 DNA is TGTGCCAGCAGTGATCAGGGGGGTTCCTACAATGAGCAGTTCTTC. It is translated as CASSDQGGSYNEQFF.

The chain links TRBV28 to TRBJ2-3, with TRBD2 matching over 8 bases. The CDR3 has 21 residues. Germline CDR1 is MDHEN and CDR2 is SYDVKM. With 4 bases clipped from V and 7 bases from J, the junction kept 28 bases outside the gene matches. The CDR3 DNA reads TGTGCCAGCAGTTACCCCCCCCTTACAGGAGCGGGAGCAACCAGCAGGTATACGCAGTATTTT. Translating it yields CASSYPPLTGAGATSRYTQYF.

The chain uses TRBV11-2 and TRBJ2-3, with D hard to call. V lost 5 bases to trimming and J lost 6 bases, with 18 bases between them. CDR1 and CDR2 (germline): SGHAT, FQNNGV. This CDR3 comprises 15 residues. CDR3 in amino acids: CASSAPGQAYDTQYF. CDR3 DNA sequence: TGTGCCAGCAGCGCCCCCGGCCAGGCGTACGATACGCAGTATTTT.

The chain combines TRBV25-1 with TRBJ2-3, with TRBD1 as a possible D gene (5 bases). Between the trimmed V and J ends, which lost 6 bases and 2 bases, there was a span of 12 bases. This CDR3 is built from 14 residues. CDR1 and CDR2 from the germline V gene are MGHDK and SYGVNS. CDR3 sequence reads: CASSDDSFTDTQYF. Written as DNA, the CDR3 is TGTGCCAGCAGCGATGACAGCTTCACAGATACGCAGTATTTT.

This clone has only a few counts. The rearrangement joins TRBV19 to TRBJ1-1; D ambiguous. Trimming shortened V by 3 bases and J by 1 base, and 9 bases separated the two germline ends. This CDR3 has 14 residues. Germline V CDR1 and CDR2: LNHDA, SQIVND (reference sequence). CDR3 DNA: TGTGCCAGTAGTATTTTGAACAGGAACACTGAAGCTTTCTTT. This codes for CASSILNRNTEAFF.

The V call is TRBV7-2, the J call TRBJ1-2; the match to TRBD1 covers 8 bases. The CDR3 runs 12 residues. Germline CDR1 SGHTA, CDR2 FQGNSA. Trimming took 3 bases from V and 8 from J; bases not matched to a gene: 2. The CDR3 loop reads CASSLTGEGYTF. The CDR3 nucleotides read TGTGCCAGCAGCTTGACAGGGGAAGGCTACACCTTC.

V and J are TRBV18 and TRBJ2-2, with 7 bases identical to TRBD1. The CDR3 covers 16 residues. The ends lost 3 bases at V and 2 bases at J; junction bases unmatched: 6. The V gene's germline CDR1 is KGHSH and CDR2 LQKENI. This CDR3 reads CASSPSNRGNTGELFF. The CDR3 DNA is TGTGCCAGCTCACCCTCTAACAGGGGCAACACCGGGGAGCTGTTTTTT. The complete variable domain, with remaining parts taken from reference TRBV18 and TRBJ2-2, reads NAGVMQNPRHLVRRRGQEARLRCSPMKGHSHVYWYRQLPEEGLKFMVYLQKENIIDESGMPKERFSAEFPKEGPSILRIQQVVRGDSAAYFCASSPSNRGNTGELFFGEGSRLTVL.

The CDR3 region is CATETGVEQFF. The CDR3 DNA reads TGTGCCACGGAAACAGGGGTTGAGCAGTTCTTC. The chain is built from TRBV24-1 and TRBJ2-1; 7 bases agree with TRBD1. V was pared by 10 bases and J by 9 bases, with 5 bases of the junction left unmatched. The germline CDR1 and CDR2 sequences are KGHDR and SFDVKD. There are 11 residues in the CDR3.

This rearrangement joins TRBV14 to TRBJ1-6, with D tentatively TRBD1 (6 bases). Germline V gene sequence: CDR1 SGHDN, CDR2 FVKESK. The CDR3 runs 16 residues. Trimming removed 1 base from V and 3 bases from J, with 10 bases in between. CDR3 amino acids: CASSQGTEVYNSPLHF. The CDR3 DNA sequence: TGTGCCAGCAGCCAAGGGACAGAAGTCTATAATTCACCCCTCCACTTT.

This rearrangement joins TRBV20-1 to TRBJ2-7; TRBD2 aligns across 14 bases. In germline, CDR1 is DFQATT, CDR2 SNEGSKA (reference sequence). With 3 bases clipped from V and 4 bases from J, the junction kept 5 bases outside the gene matches. This CDR3 has 15 amino acids. The CDR3 sequence: CSASSGTSGSYEQYF. Written as DNA, the CDR3 is TGCAGTGCTAGTAGTGGGACTAGCGGGAGTTACGAGCAGTACTTC.

The chain combines TRBV6-2 or TRBV6-3 with TRBJ2-1; 8 positions agree with TRBD1. V lost 2 bases and J lost 4; bases outside the gene matches: 16. The V gene's germline CDR1 is MNHEY and CDR2 SVGEGT. The CDR3 totals 19 residues. The CDR3 coding sequence is TGTGCCAGCAGTTACCCGAACGGCAGGGGGCAGAATAATTACAATGAGCAGTTCTTC. Its translation is CASSYPNGRGQNNYNEQFF.

This clone occurred a few times. This chain uses TRBV12-3 or TRBV12-4 with TRBJ2-1; D is ambiguous. The CDR3 sequence is 12 residues long. Trimming took 6 bases from V and 9 from J, leaving 12 bases between them. The CDR3 DNA reads TGTGCCAGCAGCAGAAGACGCGGTGAGCAGTTCTTC. Amino acid sequence: CASSRRRGEQFF.

V usage is TRBV6-5 and J usage is TRBJ2-2; 7 nucleotides match TRBD2. The CDR3 consists of 16 residues. V was pared by 2 bases and J by 2 bases, with 5 bases of the junction left unmatched. Germline CDR1 is MNHEY and CDR2 is SVGAGI. The CDR3 sequence: CASSYRSGTNTGELFF. The CDR3 DNA reads TGTGCCAGCAGTTACCGCAGCGGGACTAACACCGGGGAGCTGTTTTTT.

This chain links TRBV7-9 with TRBJ1-4; 10 bases are shared with TRBD1. The CDR3 is 15 residues long. Germline values: CDR1 SEHNR, CDR2 FQNEAQ (reference sequence). The ends lost 4 bases at V and 5 bases at J; junction bases unmatched: 4. CDR3 nucleotide sequence: TGTGCCAGCAGCTCCTGGACAGGGGGAAATGAAAAACTGTTTTTT. Translation: CASSSWTGGNEKLFF.

This clone was observed once. The CDR3 region is CASSADREETF. For the CDR3, the DNA is TGCGCCAGCAGCGCCGACAGGGAAGAAACCTTC. The rearrangement uses TRBV5-1 and TRBJ1-2; 7 nucleotides match TRBD1. CDR1 and CDR2 from the germline V gene are SGHRS and YFSETQ. This CDR3 comprises 11 residues. With 4 bases clipped from V and 14 bases from J, the junction kept 8 bases outside the gene matches.

The V gene is TRBV5-1, the J gene TRBJ1-3; 7 nucleotides line up with TRBD1. CDR3 length: 16 amino acids. Germline V gives CDR1 SGHRS, CDR2 YFSETQ. J was trimmed by 0 bases and V by 0 bases; bases with no gene match: 3. The CDR3 region has the DNA TGCGCCAGCAGCTTGGAGGGACAGAACTCTGGAAACACCATATATTTT. It yields the protein CASSLEGQNSGNTIYF.

This clone was detected only once. The chain employs TRBV11-3 and TRBJ2-7, with D possibly TRBD2 on 5 matching bases. Trimming cost V 5 bases and J 7 bases, with 18 bases left between them. Germline V gene data show CDR1 as SGHNT and CDR2 as YENEEA. The CDR3 totals 14 residues. CDR3 sequence (DNA): TGTGCCAGCAGCCCTGCTCGACTCCGAGGGGAGCAGTACTTC. Translating it yields CASSPARLRGEQYF.

The gene calls are TRBV12-3 or TRBV12-4 and TRBJ2-2; no reliable D call. The ends were cut back, 2 bases at V and 7 bases at J, with 5 bases in the middle. There are 12 residues in the CDR3. The CDR3 spells CASSLRHGELFF. The CDR3 nucleotides read TGTGCCAGCAGTTTAAGACACGGGGAGCTGTTTTTT.

The chain joins TRBV10-3 to TRBJ1-6, with 7 bases lining up with TRBD1. The V gene end was trimmed by 2 bases and the J gene end by 10 bases; junction bases not matched to a gene: 5. The CDR3 contains 14 residues. The V gene's germline CDR1 is ENHRY and CDR2 SYGVKD. CDR3 amino acids: CAISEDRVTSPLHF. The CDR3 DNA sequence: TGTGCCATCAGTGAGGACAGGGTAACCTCACCCCTCCACTTT.

The chain combines TRBV19 with TRBJ2-7; TRBD2 matches 10 bases. After removal of 6 bases from V and 3 bases from J, the junction contained 5 bases not matched to a gene. Germline V gene lookup returns CDR1 LNHDA and CDR2 SQIVND (reference sequence). This CDR3 is 14 amino acids long. CDR3 coding DNA: TGTGCCAGTAGCCCTAGCGGGAGTGGCTACGAGCAGTACTTC. Translated, it gives CASSPSGSGYEQYF.

The chain employs TRBV6-6 and TRBJ2-7; D may be TRBD2 (7 bases). Germline CDR1 reads MNHNY; CDR2 reads SVGAGI (reference sequence). The CDR3 covers 14 residues. V lost 2 bases, J lost 9 bases, and 17 bases lay in between. CDR3 residues: CASSYQGGLHGQYF. The CDR3 DNA follows: TGTGCCAGCAGTTACCAAGGGGGACTACACGGGCAGTACTTC.

This clone was observed once. The chain combines TRBV6-2 or TRBV6-3 with TRBJ1-6, with TRBD1 as a possible D gene (5 bases). The CDR3 is made up of 15 amino acids. The V and J ends lost 5 bases and 9 bases respectively, with 17 bases between them. CDR1 MNHEY and CDR2 SVGEGT come from the germline V gene. The CDR3 sequence: CASSRHLTASSPLHF. CDR3 nucleotide sequence: TGTGCCAGCAGTCGACACTTGACAGCTAGTTCACCCCTCCACTTT.